Listed below are T cell receptor beta chains from one sample, sequenced in a study of OX40 agonist ivuxolimab in advanced cancers. Assay used: immunoSEQ multiplex PCR; TCRdb lists only in-frame clones, some missing. The profile shows tens of thousands of clones, 80% to 90% of them singletons. The specimen was CD4+ or CD8+ T cells sorted from blood, collected in a trial of the OX40 agonist ivuxolimab. These receptors were taken from an adult with an advanced solid tumor such as melanoma, head and neck, liver or kidney cancer. CDR3s include the opening cysteine and the closing phenylalanine or tryptophan. Fields, in order: V gene, D gene, clone size, J gene, CDR3 DNA, CDR3 protein. The D gene is left open where the match is weak. Clone sizes are given selectively: once, few, many, or a class where the clone is expanded.

V gene: TRBV6-6
D gene: .
clone size: .
J gene: TRBJ2-6
CDR3 DNA: TGTGCCAGCAGTGACGACATTGGGGCCAACGTCCTGACTTTC
CDR3 protein: CASSDDIGANVLTF

V gene: TRBV11-3
D gene: .
clone size: .
J gene: TRBJ1-5
CDR3 DNA: TGTGCCAGCAGCCTAACCGGGACAAATCAGCCCCAGCATTTT
CDR3 protein: CASSLTGTNQPQHF

V gene: TRBV4-3
D gene: TRBD2
clone size: .
J gene: TRBJ2-2
CDR3 DNA: TGCGCCAGCAGCCGAGAACTAGCGGGGGCCACCGGGGAGCTGTTTTTT
CDR3 protein: CASSRELAGATGELFF

V gene: TRBV6-9
D gene: TRBD1
clone size: .
J gene: TRBJ2-1
CDR3 DNA: TGTGCCAGCAGTTACCCGGACAGGTACAATGAGCAGTTCTTC
CDR3 protein: CASSYPDRYNEQFF

V gene: TRBV6-5
D gene: TRBD1
clone size: .
J gene: TRBJ1-6
CDR3 DNA: TGTGCCAGCAGTTACCGACAGGGAGGTAATTCACCCCTCCACTTT
CDR3 protein: CASSYRQGGNSPLHF

V gene: TRBV19
D gene: .
clone size: .
J gene: TRBJ1-3
CDR3 DNA: TGTGCCAGTAGTATAGGGGGCAGGGCTTCAGGAAACACCATATATTTT
CDR3 protein: CASSIGGRASGNTIYF

V gene: TRBV28
D gene: .
clone size: .
J gene: TRBJ1-2
CDR3 DNA: TGTGCCAGCAGGCCCTCATTAATGGCTAACTATGGCTACACCTTC
CDR3 protein: CASRPSLMANYGYTF

V gene: TRBV4-1
D gene: .
clone size: .
J gene: TRBJ2-5
CDR3 DNA: TGCGCCAGCAGCCAAAAAGGGGCCCAAGAGACCCAGTACTTC
CDR3 protein: CASSQKGAQETQYF

V gene: TRBV21-1
D gene: .
clone size: .
J gene: TRBJ1-1
CDR3 DNA: TGTGCCAGCAGCAAAGGAGGGGACTGGGTTGATGAAGCTTTCTTT
CDR3 protein: CASSKGGDWVDEAFF

V gene: TRBV7-9
D gene: .
clone size: .
J gene: TRBJ2-1
CDR3 DNA: TGTGCCAGCAGCCTATCTTATTACAATGAGCAGTTCTTC
CDR3 protein: CASSLSYYNEQFF

V gene: TRBV18
D gene: .
clone size: .
J gene: TRBJ1-2
CDR3 DNA: TGTGCCAGCTCACCACAAGGGGGGCTGAACGGCTACACCTTC
CDR3 protein: CASSPQGGLNGYTF

V gene: TRBV19
D gene: TRBD1
clone size: once
J gene: TRBJ2-1
CDR3 DNA: TGTGCCACCTCAAGGGACAGAGACTACAATGAGCAGTTCTTC
CDR3 protein: CATSRDRDYNEQFF

V gene: TRBV7-2
D gene: TRBD1
clone size: .
J gene: TRBJ2-7
CDR3 DNA: TGTGCCAGCAGCAACCCTTTGATATGGACAGGGCGTTCCTACGAGCAGTACTTC
CDR3 protein: CASSNPLIWTGRSYEQYF

V gene: TRBV9
D gene: .
clone size: .
J gene: TRBJ2-2
CDR3 DNA: TGTGCCAGCAGCGTAGGGCCGGGTGACACCGGGGAGCTGTTTTTT
CDR3 protein: CASSVGPGDTGELFF

V gene: TRBV19
D gene: .
clone size: .
J gene: TRBJ2-7
CDR3 DNA: TGTGCCAGTAGCCGCGGGACAGAAGCTTACGAGCAGTACTTC
CDR3 protein: CASSRGTEAYEQYF

V gene: TRBV10-2
D gene: .
clone size: .
J gene: TRBJ2-7
CDR3 DNA: TGCGCCAGCACCTCTACCCAGGACAGCTCCTACGAGCAGTACTTC
CDR3 protein: CASTSTQDSSYEQYF

V gene: TRBV15
D gene: .
clone size: .
J gene: TRBJ2-3
CDR3 DNA: TGTGCCACCAGCAGAGGTGCCGCGGCCACAGATACGCAGTATTTT
CDR3 protein: CATSRGAAATDTQYF

V gene: TRBV7-6
D gene: TRBD2
clone size: .
J gene: TRBJ2-5
CDR3 DNA: TGTGCCAGCAGCTTATCGGGAGGGGGGCAAGAGACCCAGTACTTC
CDR3 protein: CASSLSGGGQETQYF

V gene: TRBV19
D gene: .
clone size: .
J gene: TRBJ2-7
CDR3 DNA: TGTGCCAGTAGTCGCGGGGACAGCTACGAGCAGTACTTC
CDR3 protein: CASSRGDSYEQYF

V gene: TRBV10-3
D gene: .
clone size: .
J gene: TRBJ2-1
CDR3 DNA: TGTGCCATCAGTGAGATGGGGGGTTACAATGAGCAGTTCTTC
CDR3 protein: CAISEMGGYNEQFF

V gene: TRBV6-1
D gene: TRBD2
clone size: .
J gene: TRBJ2-3
CDR3 DNA: TGTGCCAGCAGTGAAACCGGGACTAGCGGGGCAGATACGCAGTATTTT
CDR3 protein: CASSETGTSGADTQYF

V gene: TRBV7-3
D gene: .
clone size: .
J gene: TRBJ2-7
CDR3 DNA: TGTGCCAGCTGCGCGGGTCCCACTAGCGAGCAGTACTTC
CDR3 protein: CASCAGPTSEQYF

V gene: TRBV7-2
D gene: .
clone size: .
J gene: TRBJ2-1
CDR3 DNA: TGTGCCAGCAGCTTAGTTCACGGGATGAATGAGCAGTTCTTC
CDR3 protein: CASSLVHGMNEQFF

V gene: TRBV7-3
D gene: TRBD1
clone size: .
J gene: TRBJ1-1
CDR3 DNA: TGTGCCAGCAGTCACCAACCCAACAGGGGCACTGAAGCTTTCTTT
CDR3 protein: CASSHQPNRGTEAFF

V gene: TRBV19
D gene: .
clone size: .
J gene: TRBJ1-1
CDR3 DNA: TGTGCCAGTAGTAGGGATGGTAACATGAACACTGAAGCTTTCTTT
CDR3 protein: CASSRDGNMNTEAFF

V gene: TRBV27
D gene: TRBD1
clone size: .
J gene: TRBJ2-7
CDR3 DNA: TGTGCCAGCCGAGGGACAGTTAACTCCTACGAGCAGTACTTC
CDR3 protein: CASRGTVNSYEQYF

V gene: TRBV7-3
D gene: .
clone size: .
J gene: TRBJ2-7
CDR3 DNA: TGTGCCAGCAGCTGGGGGGACTCCTTCCCCGAGCAGTACTTC
CDR3 protein: CASSWGDSFPEQYF

V gene: TRBV2
D gene: .
clone size: few
J gene: TRBJ2-7
CDR3 DNA: TGTGCCAGCAGTGAATCCCATTACGAGCAGTACTTC
CDR3 protein: CASSESHYEQYF

V gene: TRBV27
D gene: .
clone size: once
J gene: TRBJ1-2
CDR3 DNA: TGTGCCAGCAGTTTAGCGCGGGGGGCGCCGAGCGGCTACACCTTC
CDR3 protein: CASSLARGAPSGYTF

V gene: TRBV11-2
D gene: TRBD1
clone size: .
J gene: TRBJ2-7
CDR3 DNA: TGTGCCAGCAGCACCAATACAGGGGGCAGGGAGCAGTACTTC
CDR3 protein: CASSTNTGGREQYF

V gene: TRBV5-4
D gene: TRBD1
clone size: once
J gene: TRBJ1-2
CDR3 DNA: TGTGCCAGCAGCTCATACTCCGACAGGGGGTCCTATGGCTACACCTTC
CDR3 protein: CASSSYSDRGSYGYTF

V gene: TRBV10-3
D gene: .
clone size: .
J gene: TRBJ1-2
CDR3 DNA: TGTGCCATCAGTGACCTTCTAGACTATGGCTACACCTTC
CDR3 protein: CAISDLLDYGYTF

V gene: TRBV7-6
D gene: TRBD2
clone size: .
J gene: TRBJ2-5
CDR3 DNA: TGTGCCAGCAGCGAACTCTTAGCGGGCCTTTTGTCAGAGACCCAGTACTTC
CDR3 protein: CASSELLAGLLSETQYF

V gene: TRBV7-7
D gene: .
clone size: .
J gene: TRBJ2-7
CDR3 DNA: TGTGCTAGCAGCTTAGGCACAGGGCACGACGAGCAGTACTTC
CDR3 protein: CASSLGTGHDEQYF

V gene: TRBV7-9
D gene: .
clone size: .
J gene: TRBJ2-5
CDR3 DNA: TGTGCCAGCAGCTTGGCTAGGGGGGTTCAGTACTTC
CDR3 protein: CASSLARGVQYF

V gene: TRBV4-3
D gene: TRBD1
clone size: .
J gene: TRBJ2-1
CDR3 DNA: TGCGCCAGCAGCCAGCCGGGACAGGGGGATGAGCAGTTCTTC
CDR3 protein: CASSQPGQGDEQFF

V gene: TRBV5-4
D gene: .
clone size: .
J gene: TRBJ2-7
CDR3 DNA: TGTGCCAGCAGCCGGCAAGGGTATGGGCCAGACGAGCAGTACTTC
CDR3 protein: CASSRQGYGPDEQYF

V gene: TRBV11-3
D gene: TRBD2
clone size: .
J gene: TRBJ2-7
CDR3 DNA: TGTGCCAGCAGCTTAGGCCTAGCGGGAGGTGGCTACGAGCAGTACTTC
CDR3 protein: CASSLGLAGGGYEQYF

V gene: TRBV27
D gene: .
clone size: .
J gene: TRBJ2-7
CDR3 DNA: TGTGCCAGCAGTCTTACTTGGGGGGGCACGAGCTCCTACGAGCAGTACTTC
CDR3 protein: CASSLTWGGTSSYEQYF

V gene: TRBV28
D gene: .
clone size: .
J gene: TRBJ1-5
CDR3 DNA: TGTGCCAGCAGCATAACAAGGATCAATCAGCCCCAGCATTTT
CDR3 protein: CASSITRINQPQHF

V gene: TRBV19
D gene: TRBD1
clone size: once
J gene: TRBJ2-2
CDR3 DNA: TGTGCCAGTAGTCTAACAGGGGGTATTAATACCGGGGAGCTGTTTTTT
CDR3 protein: CASSLTGGINTGELFF

V gene: TRBV9
D gene: TRBD2
clone size: .
J gene: TRBJ2-7
CDR3 DNA: TGTGCCAGCAGTTACTCGAGTAGCGGGGCCGCCTACGAGCAGTACTTC
CDR3 protein: CASSYSSSGAAYEQYF

V gene: TRBV9
D gene: .
clone size: .
J gene: TRBJ2-2
CDR3 DNA: TGTGCCAGCAGTGGGGGGTTGTCGAACACCGGGGAGCTGTTTTTT
CDR3 protein: CASSGGLSNTGELFF

V gene: TRBV2
D gene: .
clone size: .
J gene: TRBJ2-1
CDR3 DNA: TGTGCCAGCAGTGAAGCGCCGTGGAATGAGCAGTTCTTC
CDR3 protein: CASSEAPWNEQFF

V gene: TRBV11-2
D gene: .
clone size: .
J gene: TRBJ1-5
CDR3 DNA: TGTGCCAGCAGCTTAGGGAATCAGCCCCAGCATTTT
CDR3 protein: CASSLGNQPQHF

V gene: TRBV29-1
D gene: TRBD2
clone size: .
J gene: TRBJ2-1
CDR3 DNA: TGCAGCGTTGAAGATCTGGCGGCTAGCGGATACAATGAGCAGTTCTTC
CDR3 protein: CSVEDLAASGYNEQFF

V gene: TRBV6-5
D gene: .
clone size: once
J gene: TRBJ1-1
CDR3 DNA: TGTGCCAGCAAGAGCGGAACTGAAGCTTTCTTT
CDR3 protein: CASKSGTEAFF

V gene: TRBV7-9
D gene: TRBD2
clone size: .
J gene: TRBJ2-3
CDR3 DNA: TGTGCCAGCAGCCTAGCGGGCGTAGGGGAAGATACGCAGTATTTT
CDR3 protein: CASSLAGVGEDTQYF

V gene: TRBV4-1
D gene: .
clone size: .
J gene: TRBJ2-5
CDR3 DNA: TGCGCCAGCAGCCGGACGGTAGCGGCAGAGACCCAGTACTTC
CDR3 protein: CASSRTVAAETQYF

V gene: TRBV2
D gene: TRBD1
clone size: .
J gene: TRBJ1-1
CDR3 DNA: TGTGCCAGCAGTCTTGACAGGGGACGTGAAGCTTTCTTT
CDR3 protein: CASSLDRGREAFF

V gene: TRBV7-9
D gene: .
clone size: .
J gene: TRBJ2-3
CDR3 DNA: TGTGCCAGCGCCCCATGGCGGCTAGATAGCACAGATACGCAGTATTTT
CDR3 protein: CASAPWRLDSTDTQYF

V gene: TRBV6-1
D gene: TRBD1
clone size: .
J gene: TRBJ1-1
CDR3 DNA: TGTGCCAGCATTCAGGGGGGAAACACTGAAGCTTTCTTT
CDR3 protein: CASIQGGNTEAFF

V gene: TRBV9
D gene: TRBD1
clone size: .
J gene: TRBJ1-1
CDR3 DNA: TGTGCCAGCAGCGCGACAGGGGTGAACACTGAAGCTTTCTTT
CDR3 protein: CASSATGVNTEAFF

V gene: TRBV28
D gene: TRBD1
clone size: .
J gene: TRBJ1-2
CDR3 DNA: TGTGCCAGCAGTTCAGTAGGACAGGGAGCGGAGGGCTACACCTTC
CDR3 protein: CASSSVGQGAEGYTF